This T cell receptor (beta chain) was found in a study of OX40 agonist ivuxolimab in advanced cancers. Method: immunoSEQ multiplex PCR; TCRdb's copy keeps in-frame clones and lacks some. The profile covers some 35,000 clones, with approximately 80% appearing a single time and around 25% taken by the ten largest. The CDR3 contains 15 residues. J gave up 6 bases and V 2 bases, and 5 bases lay outside the gene matches. Germline V gene lookup returns CDR1 SEHNR and CDR2 FQNEAQ (reference sequence). This rearrangement joins TRBV7-9 to TRBJ1-1; TRBD1 matches 11 bases. This TCR derives from an adult with an advanced solid tumor such as melanoma, head and neck, liver or kidney cancer. Sequenced material: CD4+ or CD8+ T cells sorted from blood, taken in a trial of the OX40 agonist ivuxolimab. CDR3 protein: CASSLRTGGIAEAFF. As DNA, the CDR3 is TGTGCCAGCAGCTTAAGGACAGGGGGCATCGCTGAAGCTTTCTTT.